A single sample gave rise to the 18 T cell receptor beta chains below, sequenced in a study of OX40 agonist ivuxolimab in advanced cancers. The assay was immunoSEQ multiplex PCR, and TCRdb's table has in-frame clones only and misses some. The sample lists tens of thousands of clones, about 90% occurring once. The source material was CD4+ or CD8+ T cells sorted from blood, sampled in a trial of the OX40 agonist ivuxolimab. The receptors come from an adult with an advanced solid tumor such as melanoma, head and neck, liver or kidney cancer.

A single count supports this clone. The V gene is TRBV6-1, the J gene TRBJ2-6, with D perhaps given as TRBD1 or TRBD2 (5 bases each). Germline-derived CDR1 and CDR2 are MNHNS and SASEGT. The CDR3 has 16 residues. The V end lost 4 bases, the J end lost 1 base, and 11 bases lay between the germline ends. CDR3 residues: CASSVLGESGANVLTF. CDR3 in DNA: TGTGCCAGCAGTGTTTTGGGGGAATCTGGGGCCAACGTCCTGACTTTC.

V is TRBV7-2 and J is TRBJ2-5, with D uncertain. Trimming cost V 5 bases and J 1 base, with 14 bases left between them. Germline V gene lookup returns CDR1 SGHTA and CDR2 FQGNSA. The CDR3 loop spans 15 amino acids. This chain's CDR3 is CASSRGSPAQETQYF. The CDR3 bases are TGTGCCAGCAGCCGAGGTAGCCCAGCCCAAGAGACCCAGTACTTC. The complete variable domain, with remaining parts taken from reference TRBV7-2 and TRBJ2-5, reads GAGVSQSPSNKVTEKGKDVELRCDPISGHTALYWYRQSLGQGLEFLIYFQGNSAPDKSGLPSDRFSAERTGGSVSTLTIQRTQQEDSAVYLCASSRGSPAQETQYFGPGTRLLVL.

V and J are TRBV7-9 and TRBJ2-1; TRBD2 aligns across 12 bases. CDR1 is SEHNR, CDR2 FQNEAQ, per germline (reference sequence). Trimming at V came to 5 bases and at J to 10 bases, leaving 12 bases not matched to a gene. This CDR3 comprises 16 residues. The CDR3 coding sequence is TGTGCCAGCAGCCCCTTAACGACTAGCGGGAGACGCGAGCAGTTCTTC. The encoded protein is CASSPLTTSGRREQFF.

The V call is TRBV5-1, the J call TRBJ1-5, with 11 bases matching TRBD1. This CDR3 is 16 amino acids long. V trimming: 0 bases; J trimming: 5 bases; junction bases outside the gene matches: 4. Germline CDR1 is SGHRS and CDR2 is YFSETQ. The CDR3: CASSLAPGQGDQPQHF. CDR3 in DNA: TGCGCCAGCAGCTTGGCCCCGGGACAGGGGGATCAGCCCCAGCATTTT.

The chain recombines TRBV11-2 with TRBJ2-1; 8 positions match TRBD2. CDR1 is SGHAT, CDR2 FQNNGV, per germline. V shed 3 bases, J shed 5 bases, and the junction held 3 bases outside the gene matches. The CDR3 is 14 residues long. CDR3 nucleotide sequence: TGTGCCAGCAGCTTTATCGGGAGGGACAATGAGCAGTTCTTC. It specifies CASSFIGRDNEQFF.

This chain connects TRBV27 to TRBJ2-3, with D tentatively TRBD1 (6 bases). The V end was cut by 3 bases, the J end by 6 bases, with 13 bases between. This CDR3 spans 14 amino acids. CDR1 and CDR2 from the germline V gene are MNHEY and SMNVEV (reference sequence). The chain's CDR3 is CASSLSQGSDTQYF. Here the CDR3 DNA reads TGTGCCAGCAGTTTGTCACAGGGCTCCGATACGCAGTATTTT.

The rearrangement links TRBV30 to TRBJ1-2; 7 bases map to TRBD1. Germline CDR1 GTSNPN, CDR2 SVGIG (reference sequence). CDR3 size: 13 residues. Trimming removed 1 base from V and 2 bases from J; junction bases left unmatched: 1. CDR3 nucleotide sequence: TGTGCCTGGAGTGAGGGACAGAACTATGGCTACACCTTC. Protein product: CAWSEGQNYGYTF.

The rearrangement links TRBV5-5 to TRBJ2-6; TRBD1 agrees at 7 bases. Trimming took 2 bases from V and 2 from J; bases not matched to a gene: 1. The CDR3 has 15 amino acids. Per the germline V gene, CDR1 is SGHKS and CDR2 is YYEKEE (reference sequence). CDR3 sequence: CASSFDRAGANVLTF. As DNA, the CDR3 is TGTGCCAGCAGCTTTGACAGGGCTGGGGCCAACGTCCTGACTTTC.

The J gene is TRBJ2-3, the V gene TRBV27; 8 positions agree with TRBD2. Losses at the gene ends were 1 base for V and 4 bases for J; bases not matched to a gene: 16. Germline V gene data show CDR1 as MNHEY and CDR2 as SMNVEV (reference sequence). This CDR3 is 19 amino acids long. CDR3 bases: TGTGCCAGCAGTTTATGGGGGGCTTCAGCGGGAGTGGGGGCAGATACGCAGTATTTT. Its protein is CASSLWGASAGVGADTQYF.

This clone has a single count. This chain connects TRBV7-8 to TRBJ2-5; the D is unclear. The V and J ends lost 2 bases and 0 bases respectively, with 13 bases between them. Germline CDR1 SGHVS, CDR2 FQNEAQ. This CDR3 has 16 residues. The CDR3 region is CASSLPVLLHQETQYF. CDR3 coding DNA: TGTGCCAGCAGCTTACCGGTCCTGCTTCACCAAGAGACCCAGTACTTC.

This chain connects TRBV4-2 to TRBJ2-1, with D tentatively TRBD2 (6 bases). From germline, CDR1 is LGHNA and CDR2 YNFKEQ. There are 17 residues in the CDR3. V was cut by 0 bases and J by 1 base, with 13 bases left in between. The CDR3 coding sequence is TGTGCCAGCAGCCAAGATCCTATCGCGGGATCCTACAATGAGCAGTTCTTC. Protein product: CASSQDPIAGSYNEQFF.

For the CDR3, the DNA is TGTGCCAGGACTAGCGGGAGAAGCAATGAGCAGTTCTTC. It specifies CARTSGRSNEQFF. This sequence joins TRBV27 and TRBJ2-1; 12 positions match TRBD2. Trimming at V came to 9 bases and at J to 6 bases, leaving 3 bases not matched to a gene. The CDR3 runs to 13 residues. Germline assignment: CDR1 MNHEY and CDR2 SMNVEV (reference sequence).

The CDR3 bases are TGTGCCAGCAGCTTAGCCTTTTCGGGCAGGGAGACCCAGTACTTC. Translated: CASSLAFSGRETQYF. V is TRBV7-9 and J is TRBJ2-5, with D uncertain. Trimming took 0 bases from V and 5 from J, leaving 13 bases between them. This CDR3 comprises 15 residues. Germline V lookup: CDR1 SEHNR, CDR2 FQNEAQ (reference sequence).

This chain connects TRBV6-5 to TRBJ1-1, with D possibly TRBD1 on 6 matching bases. Trimming pared 6 bases from V and 0 bases from J, leaving 11 bases between. This CDR3 contains 14 residues. The germline V gene has CDR1 MNHEY and CDR2 SVGAGI. The CDR3: CASSPRTVNTEAFF. The CDR3 nucleotides are TGTGCCAGCAGCCCCAGGACAGTGAACACTGAAGCTTTCTTT.

V usage is TRBV4-1 and J usage is TRBJ2-7; maybe TRBD1 (5 bases). Trimming took 0 bases from V and 6 from J, leaving 18 bases between them. The CDR3 loop spans 16 amino acids. The germline CDR1 and CDR2 sequences are MGHRA and YSYEKL. The CDR3 spells CASSQEALGHPSEQYF. The CDR3 DNA reads TGCGCCAGCAGCCAAGAGGCATTAGGACATCCCTCCGAGCAGTACTTC.

The genes are TRBV11-2 and TRBJ2-1, with 10 bases identical to TRBD2. The CDR3 spans 16 residues. V was clipped by 2 bases and J by 8 bases; unmatched bases: 9. Germline loops: CDR1 SGHAT, CDR2 FQNNGV. The CDR3 coding sequence is TGTGCCAGCAGCTTACTAGCGGGAGCTCTACACGATGAGCAGTTCTTC. This sequence encodes CASSLLAGALHDEQFF.

The chain is built from TRBV5-4 and TRBJ2-5; no clear D. The germline V and J ends were trimmed by 5 bases and 2 bases, with 4 bases remaining between them. Germline V lookup: CDR1 SGHNT, CDR2 YYREEE (reference sequence). This CDR3 has 11 residues. The CDR3 coding sequence is TGTGCCAGCAGGGGGCAAGAGACCCAGTACTTC. This translates into CASRGQETQYF. Using reference TRBV5-4 and TRBJ2-5 for the parts outside the CDR3, the full variable domain is ETGVTQSPTHLIKTRGQQVTLRCSSQSGHNTVSWYQQALGQGPQFIFQYYREEENGRGNFPPRFSGLQFPNYSSELNVNALELDDSALYLCASRGQETQYFGPGTRLLVL.

Concerning this clone itself: Different DNA sequences within this sample yield the same CDR3. V usage is TRBV19 and J usage is TRBJ2-7, with TRBD2 identical over 9 bases. V shed 3 bases and J 2 bases; nucleotides not matched to a gene: 5. Germline CDR1 reads LNHDA; CDR2 reads SQIVND (reference sequence). The CDR3 is 15 amino acids. The DNA for the CDR3 is TGTGCCAGTAGTATCGTGGCGGGAGGGCCCTACGAGCAGTACTTC. Its translation is CASSIVAGGPYEQYF.